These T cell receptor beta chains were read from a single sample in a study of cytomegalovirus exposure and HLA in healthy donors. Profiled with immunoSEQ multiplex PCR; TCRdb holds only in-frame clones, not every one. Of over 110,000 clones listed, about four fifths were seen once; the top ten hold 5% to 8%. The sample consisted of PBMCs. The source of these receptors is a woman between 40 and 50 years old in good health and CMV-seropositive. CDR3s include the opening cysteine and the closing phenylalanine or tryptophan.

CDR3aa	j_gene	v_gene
CASSPRGGETQYF	TRBJ2-5	TRBV7-9
CASSPGQVGSYEQYF	-	TRBV5-4
CASTWRGEQFF	TRBJ2-1	TRBV5-6
CASSLATRQPNEKLFF	TRBJ1-4	TRBV5-5
CAGRGAGENGKTQYF	TRBJ2-5	TRBV7-9
CASSQGGGIDTQYF	TRBJ2-3	TRBV4-2
CASSHGTSGRSFF	TRBJ2-1	TRBV7-2
CASRKTDSGNTIYF	TRBJ1-3	TRBV2
CASSFTGEDEKLFF	TRBJ1-4	TRBV9
CASSAEGTEQFF	TRBJ2-1	TRBV9
CASSLSITGTEAFF	TRBJ1-1	TRBV27
CASSLLSLGRTSGTDTQYF	TRBJ2-3	TRBV27
CASSGGGEDTGELFF	TRBJ2-2	TRBV13
CASTLLADEQYF	-	TRBV7-9
CASSPLTRGRGRHDTQYF	TRBJ2-3	TRBV18
CASSEIGSYSNQPQHF	TRBJ1-5	TRBV2
CSVWRSYEQYF	TRBJ2-7	TRBV20-1
CASSASLRTDTQYF	TRBJ2-3	TRBV6-1
CASSIDLGRLNEQFF	TRBJ2-1	TRBV19
CASSSLAEGNQPQHF	TRBJ1-5	TRBV7-9
CASRDTFYEQYF	TRBJ2-7	TRBV5-1
CASSLGRDSYNEQFF	TRBJ2-1	TRBV4-2
CASSGGLANEETQYF	TRBJ2-5	TRBV5-1
CASSEAGRYEQFF	TRBJ2-1	TRBV9
CASSVTGTGSYEQYF	TRBJ2-7	TRBV5-1
CASSSWGENYGYTF	TRBJ1-2	TRBV28
CASSLLLYEQYF	TRBJ2-7	TRBV28
CANRGREAQETQYF	TRBJ2-5	TRBV11-2